This T cell receptor (beta chain) was identified during a study of cytomegalovirus exposure and HLA in healthy donors. Whole-study findings and limits: A later analysis found TCR association rates differed by HLA locus, highest for DRB1 and lowest for HLA-C.

As regards this clone: The antigen remains undetermined.

PCR primers comprised 60 Vbeta and 13 Jbeta primers. The repertoire was sequenced with immunoSEQ multiplex PCR; TCRdb's copy has only in-frame clones and lacks some. The table records some 150,000 clones, roughly 80% of them present only once. The source material was PBMCs. This sequence was found in a man aged 40-49 years in good health and CMV-seronegative.

This CDR3 reads CASSLASGTSGEQFF. The DNA for the CDR3 is TGTGCCAGCAGCTTGGCTAGCGGGACCTCAGGTGAGCAGTTCTTC. The rearrangement joins TRBV5-4 to TRBJ2-1; the match to TRBD2 covers 9 bases. CDR3 size: 15 residues. CDR1 and CDR2 from the germline V gene are SGHNT and YYREEE (reference sequence). The V segment lost 0 bases and the J segment 9 bases; nucleotides outside the gene matches: 7.